Here is one TCR beta chain with its context. Its antigen is unknown. The data belong to a study of CD8+ T cells in alopecia areata. The study, taken as a whole, reports: Researchers report lesional scalp, most notably alopecia totalis/universalis, outstripped normal scalp in clonality. With patients, TCR sharing proved less clear than in mice, a difference possibly related to HLA.

Reverse transcribed after extraction, RNA yielded cDNA as the sequencing template. Measured with immunoSEQ multiplex PCR; TCRdb has only the in-frame clones, and not every one. Of 90,000 to 130,000 clones in the sample, 45% to 70% were seen once. Sequenced sample: CD8+ T cells sorted from blood. This clonotype originated in a human donor in good health.

CDR3 sequence: CASSSTGGSGANVLTF. CDR3 DNA: TGTGCCAGCAGTTCGACAGGGGGGTCCGGGGCCAACGTCCTGACTTTC. The chain uses TRBV6-5 and TRBJ2-6; 9 nucleotides agree with TRBD1. V dropped 4 bases and J dropped 4; count of bases not matched to a gene: 5. The CDR3 has 16 residues. Germline values: CDR1 MNHEY, CDR2 SVGAGI.